The rows below give T cell receptor beta chains drawn from one sample of a study of T cells in Graves' hyperthyroidism and ophthalmopathy. MiXCR, run by TCRdb on the multiplex PCR reads, gives a single entry per CDR3 protein. The profile shows approximately 500,000 distinct CDR3 sequences, roughly 50% of them singletons. Sample: peripheral blood or thyroid tissue (not recorded which). The source of these receptors is a woman aged 18-35 years with Graves' hyperthyroidism. CDR3s leave out the opening cysteine and the closing phenylalanine or tryptophan. A D gene is named only where the DNA matches it firmly.

CDR3 protein: ASSLGSSDSNQPQH; D gene: -; CDR3 length: 14; V gene: TRBV5-1
CDR3 protein: ASSLGRRAYEQY; D gene: -; CDR3 length: 12; V gene: TRBV12-3/TRBV12-4
CDR3 protein: ASSIWLADNEQF; D gene: TRBD2; CDR3 length: 12; V gene: TRBV19
CDR3 protein: ASSGGTAAF; D gene: TRBD1; CDR3 length: 9; V gene: TRBV7-2
CDR3 protein: SARDIGSDYGYT; D gene: -; CDR3 length: 12; V gene: TRBV20-1
CDR3 protein: AISGPTGTAAYGYT; D gene: TRBD1; CDR3 length: 14; V gene: TRBV10-3
CDR3 protein: ATSDSTWRNQPQH; D gene: -; CDR3 length: 13; V gene: TRBV24-1
CDR3 protein: SARQGTYEQY; D gene: -; CDR3 length: 10; V gene: TRBV20-1
CDR3 protein: ATSRERGLLSYEQY; D gene: -; CDR3 length: 14; V gene: TRBV15
CDR3 protein: ASSLAVRVQGSVDEQF; D gene: TRBD1; CDR3 length: 16; V gene: TRBV7-9
CDR3 protein: ASTRAGAYEH; D gene: -; CDR3 length: 10; V gene: TRBV2
CDR3 protein: ASMQVHEQY; D gene: -; CDR3 length: 9; V gene: TRBV12-5
CDR3 protein: ANSLGSNQPQH; D gene: -; CDR3 length: 11; V gene: TRBV5-6
CDR3 protein: ASSLGTPYNEQF; D gene: -; CDR3 length: 12; V gene: TRBV7-3
CDR3 protein: ASSHPRRQFYEQY; D gene: -; CDR3 length: 13; V gene: TRBV4-2
CDR3 protein: ASSSQRSTEEAEHQPQH; D gene: -; CDR3 length: 17; V gene: TRBV2
CDR3 protein: SARDGRGNTDTQY; D gene: -; CDR3 length: 13; V gene: TRBV20-1
CDR3 protein: ASSLETGGGSDTQY; D gene: TRBD1; CDR3 length: 14; V gene: TRBV7-6
CDR3 protein: SVVAHSGGGYT; D gene: -; CDR3 length: 11; V gene: TRBV20-1
CDR3 protein: ASRVEGNQPQH; D gene: -; CDR3 length: 11; V gene: TRBV2
CDR3 protein: ACNPGQVLV; D gene: TRBD1; CDR3 length: 9; V gene: TRBV5-5
CDR3 protein: ATSRGTASNQPQH; D gene: -; CDR3 length: 13; V gene: TRBV15
CDR3 protein: ASSFGLGNTEAF; D gene: -; CDR3 length: 12; V gene: TRBV11-3
CDR3 protein: SAAGVGTDTQY; D gene: -; CDR3 length: 11; V gene: TRBV20-1
CDR3 protein: SVEDLGEAF; D gene: -; CDR3 length: 9; V gene: TRBV29-1
CDR3 protein: SARDRGSGYGYT; D gene: -; CDR3 length: 12; V gene: TRBV20-1
CDR3 protein: SARDPGSGRAQETQY; D gene: TRBD2; CDR3 length: 15; V gene: TRBV20-1
CDR3 protein: ASSQDRFQPQH; D gene: TRBD1; CDR3 length: 11; V gene: TRBV6-6
CDR3 protein: ASRFLAGYEQY; D gene: TRBD2; CDR3 length: 11; V gene: TRBV7-8
CDR3 protein: AISETRENSPLH; D gene: -; CDR3 length: 12; V gene: TRBV10-3
CDR3 protein: ATSRDTPDSSRGGTQY; D gene: TRBD2; CDR3 length: 16; V gene: TRBV15
CDR3 protein: ASSIDRGVTEAF; D gene: -; CDR3 length: 12; V gene: TRBV19
CDR3 protein: ASSCIGGLEREGGYEQY; D gene: TRBD2; CDR3 length: 17; V gene: TRBV6-5
CDR3 protein: ASSQVTGWETQY; D gene: -; CDR3 length: 12; V gene: TRBV14
CDR3 protein: ASSYSRLAGGEQY; D gene: TRBD2; CDR3 length: 13; V gene: TRBV6-2/TRBV6-3
CDR3 protein: AISETTGTQETQY; D gene: -; CDR3 length: 13; V gene: TRBV10-3
CDR3 protein: AIRAGGYYEQY; D gene: TRBD1; CDR3 length: 11; V gene: TRBV10-3
CDR3 protein: ASSPAELSHEQY; D gene: -; CDR3 length: 12; V gene: TRBV2
CDR3 protein: ASLGAALLNTEAF; D gene: -; CDR3 length: 13; V gene: TRBV2
CDR3 protein: ASRQVRNEKLF; D gene: -; CDR3 length: 11; V gene: TRBV6-6
CDR3 protein: ASSYQGTGNTIY; D gene: -; CDR3 length: 12; V gene: TRBV11-2
CDR3 protein: ASRYGDTVVGEKLF; D gene: -; CDR3 length: 14; V gene: TRBV2
CDR3 protein: ASSYNQPGAETQY; D gene: -; CDR3 length: 13; V gene: TRBV6-5
CDR3 protein: ASSVDVLPTYEQY; D gene: -; CDR3 length: 13; V gene: TRBV9
CDR3 protein: SVEDTGMTYGYT; D gene: -; CDR3 length: 12; V gene: TRBV29-1
CDR3 protein: SVGTRDSEKLF; D gene: -; CDR3 length: 11; V gene: TRBV29-1
CDR3 protein: AWSRGQRQETQY; D gene: -; CDR3 length: 12; V gene: TRBV30
CDR3 protein: ASSHLVQETQY; D gene: -; CDR3 length: 11; V gene: TRBV3-1
CDR3 protein: AIKTVAEAF; D gene: -; CDR3 length: 9; V gene: TRBV2